Ten or more counts support the clone carrying this T cell receptor (beta chain). MiXCR, run by TCRdb on the RT-PCR reads, gives a single entry per CDR3 protein. The repertoire has some 880,000 distinct CDR3 sequences, about a sixth of them found once; the top ten carry roughly 6%. The data were obtained in a study of patients and donors after allogeneic stem cell transplantation. The CDR3 covers 14 residues. Germline CDR1 reads SGHRS; CDR2 reads YFSETQ. The V end was cut by 0 bases, the J end by 5 bases, with 9 bases between. The chain links TRBV5-1 to TRBJ2-1; no reliable D call. The sample was blood, either unsorted or a sorted T cell fraction (not recorded which). The receptor was isolated from a human donor who was either an allogeneic HSCT recipient or a stem cell or donor lymphocyte infusion donor (not recorded which). It is not recorded whose cells these are; they may come from a transplant donor. CDR3 nucleotides: TGCGCCAGCAGCTTGGGGGTCCGCAACAATGAGCAGTTCTTC. It encodes CASSLGVRNNEQFF.